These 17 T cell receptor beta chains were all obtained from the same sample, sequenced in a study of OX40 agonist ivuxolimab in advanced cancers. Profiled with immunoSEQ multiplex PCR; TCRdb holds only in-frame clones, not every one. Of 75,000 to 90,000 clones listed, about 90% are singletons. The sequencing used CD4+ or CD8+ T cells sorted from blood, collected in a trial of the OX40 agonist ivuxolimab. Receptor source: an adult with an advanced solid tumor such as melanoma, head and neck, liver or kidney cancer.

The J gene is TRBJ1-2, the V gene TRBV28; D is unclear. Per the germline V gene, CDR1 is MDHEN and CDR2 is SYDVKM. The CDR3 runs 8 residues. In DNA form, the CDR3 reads TGTGGGTCTGGAGGCTACACCTTC. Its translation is CGSGGYTF.

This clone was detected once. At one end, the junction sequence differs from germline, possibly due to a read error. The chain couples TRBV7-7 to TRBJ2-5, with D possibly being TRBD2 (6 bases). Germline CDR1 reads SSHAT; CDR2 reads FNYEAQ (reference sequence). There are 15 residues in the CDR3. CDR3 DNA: TGTGCTAGCAGCCCGGGGGTCTGGGGCCAAGAGACCCAGTACTTC. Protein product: CASSPGVWGQETQYF.

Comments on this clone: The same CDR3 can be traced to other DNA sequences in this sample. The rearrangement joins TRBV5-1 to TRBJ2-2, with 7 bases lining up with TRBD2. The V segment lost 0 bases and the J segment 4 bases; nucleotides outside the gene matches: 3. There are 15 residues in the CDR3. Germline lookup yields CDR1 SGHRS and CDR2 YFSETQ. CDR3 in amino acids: CASSLGGGGTGELFF. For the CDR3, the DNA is TGCGCCAGCAGCTTGGGTGGCGGGGGCACCGGGGAGCTGTTTTTT.

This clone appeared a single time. CDR3 region: CASSLGVRAMNTEAFF. The CDR3 DNA sequence: TGTGCCAGCAGCTTGGGAGTTAGAGCCATGAACACTGAAGCTTTCTTT. The genes are TRBV5-4 and TRBJ1-1; D call uncertain. V lost 0 bases and J 0 bases, leaving 12 bases between the germline ends. Germline V CDR1 and CDR2: SGHNT, YYREEE (reference sequence). The CDR3 length is 16 residues. The complete variable domain, with remaining parts taken from reference TRBV5-4 and TRBJ1-1, reads ETGVTQSPTHLIKTRGQQVTLRCSSQSGHNTVSWYQQALGQGPQFIFQYYREEENGRGNFPPRFSGLQFPNYSSELNVNALELDDSALYLCASSLGVRAMNTEAFFGQGTRLTVV.

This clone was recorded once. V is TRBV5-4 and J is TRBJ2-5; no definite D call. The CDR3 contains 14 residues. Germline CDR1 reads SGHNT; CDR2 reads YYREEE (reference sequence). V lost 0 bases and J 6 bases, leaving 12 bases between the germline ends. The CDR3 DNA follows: TGTGCCAGCAGCTTGGAGGGTGGGCTAAAGACCCAGTACTTC. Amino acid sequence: CASSLEGGLKTQYF.

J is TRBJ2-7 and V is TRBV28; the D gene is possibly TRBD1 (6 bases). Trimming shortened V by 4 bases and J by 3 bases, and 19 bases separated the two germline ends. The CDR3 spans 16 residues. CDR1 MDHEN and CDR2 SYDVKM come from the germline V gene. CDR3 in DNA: TGTGCCAGCAGTTCACCCCCGGGACACCAGGACTACGAGCAGTACTTC. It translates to CASSSPPGHQDYEQYF.

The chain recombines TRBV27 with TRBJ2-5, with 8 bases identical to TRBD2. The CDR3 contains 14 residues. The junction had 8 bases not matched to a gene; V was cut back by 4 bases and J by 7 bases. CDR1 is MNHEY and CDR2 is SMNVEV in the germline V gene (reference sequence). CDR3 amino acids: CASSSTGGLRTQYF. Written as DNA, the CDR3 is TGTGCCAGCAGTTCCACGGGGGGGCTGAGGACCCAGTACTTC.

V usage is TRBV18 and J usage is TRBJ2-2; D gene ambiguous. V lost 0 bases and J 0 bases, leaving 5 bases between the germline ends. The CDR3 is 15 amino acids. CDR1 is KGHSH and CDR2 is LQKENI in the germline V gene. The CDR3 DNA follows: TGTGCCAGCTCACCACCGTGGGCGAACACCGGGGAGCTGTTTTTT. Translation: CASSPPWANTGELFF.

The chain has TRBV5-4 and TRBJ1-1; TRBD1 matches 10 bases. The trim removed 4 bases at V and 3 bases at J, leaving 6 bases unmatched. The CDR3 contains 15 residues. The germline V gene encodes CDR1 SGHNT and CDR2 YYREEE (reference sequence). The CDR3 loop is CASSTGQGRDTEAFF. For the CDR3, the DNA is TGTGCCAGCAGCACGGGACAGGGGAGGGACACTGAAGCTTTCTTT. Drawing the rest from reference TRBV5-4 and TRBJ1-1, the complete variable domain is ETGVTQSPTHLIKTRGQQVTLRCSSQSGHNTVSWYQQALGQGPQFIFQYYREEENGRGNFPPRFSGLQFPNYSSELNVNALELDDSALYLCASSTGQGRDTEAFFGQGTRLTVV.

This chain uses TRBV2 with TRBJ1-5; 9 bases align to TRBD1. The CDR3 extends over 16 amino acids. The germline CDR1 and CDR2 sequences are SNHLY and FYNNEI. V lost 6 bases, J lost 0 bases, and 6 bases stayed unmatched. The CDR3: CASRGTGIYSNQPQHF. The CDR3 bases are TGTGCCAGCAGAGGGACAGGGATTTATAGCAATCAGCCCCAGCATTTT.

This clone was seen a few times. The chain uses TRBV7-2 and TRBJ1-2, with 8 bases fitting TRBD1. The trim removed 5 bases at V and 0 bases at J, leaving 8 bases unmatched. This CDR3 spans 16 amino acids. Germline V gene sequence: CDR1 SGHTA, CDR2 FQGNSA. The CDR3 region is CASSLHSGGSNYGYTF. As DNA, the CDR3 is TGTGCCAGCAGCCTCCATTCAGGGGGCTCTAACTATGGCTACACCTTC.

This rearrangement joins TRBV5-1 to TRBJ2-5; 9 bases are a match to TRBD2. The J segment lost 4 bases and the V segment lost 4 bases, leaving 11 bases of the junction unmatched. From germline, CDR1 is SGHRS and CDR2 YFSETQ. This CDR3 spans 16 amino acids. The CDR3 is CASSREAGGLAETQYF. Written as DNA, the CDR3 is TGCGCCAGCAGCCGCGAAGCGGGAGGTTTAGCAGAGACCCAGTACTTC.

This CDR3 reads CASSPHTGTVGYEQYF. Here the CDR3 DNA reads TGTGCCAGCAGCCCGCATACCGGGACAGTCGGCTACGAGCAGTACTTC. The chain joins TRBV5-4 to TRBJ2-7, with TRBD1 identical over 7 bases. CDR3 length: 16 residues. With 4 bases clipped from V and 3 bases from J, the junction kept 13 bases outside the gene matches. Looked up from germline, CDR1 is SGHNT and CDR2 is YYREEE (reference sequence).

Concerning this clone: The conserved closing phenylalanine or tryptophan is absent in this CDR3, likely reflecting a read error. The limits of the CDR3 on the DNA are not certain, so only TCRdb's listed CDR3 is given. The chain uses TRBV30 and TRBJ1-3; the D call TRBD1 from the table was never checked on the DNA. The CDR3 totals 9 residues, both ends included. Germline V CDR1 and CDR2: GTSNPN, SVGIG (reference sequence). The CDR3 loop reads CAWWRHRLI.

CDR3 nucleotides: TGTGCCTGGAGTGTCAAATACGAGCAGTACTTC. It specifies CAWSVKYEQYF. The chain recombines TRBV30 with TRBJ2-7; D not resolved. CDR1 and CDR2 (germline): GTSNPN, SVGIG (reference sequence). Trimming pared 0 bases from V and 4 bases from J, leaving 4 bases between. The CDR3 loop spans 11 amino acids.

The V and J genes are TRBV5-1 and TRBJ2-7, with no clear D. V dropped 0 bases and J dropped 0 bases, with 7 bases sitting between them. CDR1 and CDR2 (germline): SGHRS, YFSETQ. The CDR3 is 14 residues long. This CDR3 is CASSLDGGSYEQYF. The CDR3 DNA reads TGCGCCAGCAGCTTGGACGGTGGCTCCTACGAGCAGTACTTC.

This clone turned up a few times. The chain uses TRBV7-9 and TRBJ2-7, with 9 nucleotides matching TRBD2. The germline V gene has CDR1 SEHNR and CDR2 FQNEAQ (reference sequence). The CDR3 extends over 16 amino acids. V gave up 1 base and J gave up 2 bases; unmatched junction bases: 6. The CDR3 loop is CASSLGASGDTYEQYF. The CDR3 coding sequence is TGTGCCAGCAGCTTAGGGGCTAGCGGGGATACCTACGAGCAGTACTTC.